This T cell receptor (beta chain) was recorded in a study of CD8+CD57+ T cells in acquired aplastic anemia. According to the study, genomic DNA was the template for TCR beta VDJ and CDR3 profiling. TCRdb passed the reads through MiXCR, listing each CDR3 protein once. The table records some 290,000 distinct CDR3 sequences, 55% to 65% of them present only once. This clonotype was picked up a small number of times. The antigen is not known. Between the trimmed V and J ends, which lost 6 bases and 4 bases, there was a span of 18 bases. This CDR3 is 15 amino acids long. CDR1 PRHDT and CDR2 FYEKMQ come from the germline V gene (reference sequence). Notes on the study in general: CD8+ Simpson's diversity in patients was not significantly different from that in controls.

The sequenced sample consisted of sorted CD4+, CD8+, or CD8+CD57+ T cells (not recorded which) from PBMCs. The chain carries TRBV13 and TRBJ2-5, with D possibly matching TRBD2 (5 bases). The TCR was taken from a human donor with severe aplastic anemia or a healthy control (not recorded which). Here the CDR3 DNA reads TGTGCCAGCAGTGACGACGCGGGCAGTGGAGAGACCCAGTACTTC. Protein product: CASSDDAGSGETQYF.